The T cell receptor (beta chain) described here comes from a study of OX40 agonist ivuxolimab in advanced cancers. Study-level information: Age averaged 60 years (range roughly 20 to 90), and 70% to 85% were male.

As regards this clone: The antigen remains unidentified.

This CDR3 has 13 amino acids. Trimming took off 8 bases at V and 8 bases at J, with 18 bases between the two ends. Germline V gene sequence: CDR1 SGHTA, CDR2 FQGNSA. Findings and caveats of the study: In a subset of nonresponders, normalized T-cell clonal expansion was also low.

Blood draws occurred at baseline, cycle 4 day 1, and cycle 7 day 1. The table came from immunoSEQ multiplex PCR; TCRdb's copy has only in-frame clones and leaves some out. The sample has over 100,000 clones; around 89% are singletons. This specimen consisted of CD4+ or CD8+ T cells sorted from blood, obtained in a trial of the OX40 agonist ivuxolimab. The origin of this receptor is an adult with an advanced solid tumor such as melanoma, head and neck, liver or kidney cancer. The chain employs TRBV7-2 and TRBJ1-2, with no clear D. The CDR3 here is CASQPAVEGGYTF. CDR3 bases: TGTGCCAGCCAACCCGCCGTAGAAGGGGGCTACACCTTC.